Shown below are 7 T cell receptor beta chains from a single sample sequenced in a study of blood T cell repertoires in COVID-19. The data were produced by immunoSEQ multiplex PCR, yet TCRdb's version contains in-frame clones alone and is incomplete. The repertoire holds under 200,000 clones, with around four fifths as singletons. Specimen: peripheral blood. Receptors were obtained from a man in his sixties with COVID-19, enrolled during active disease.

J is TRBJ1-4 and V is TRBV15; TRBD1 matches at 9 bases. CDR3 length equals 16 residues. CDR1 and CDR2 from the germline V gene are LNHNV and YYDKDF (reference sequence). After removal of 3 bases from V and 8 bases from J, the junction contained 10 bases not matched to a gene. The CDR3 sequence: CATSSTGGGNLEKLFF. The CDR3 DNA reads TGTGCCACCAGCAGTACAGGGGGCGGTAATTTAGAAAAACTGTTTTTT. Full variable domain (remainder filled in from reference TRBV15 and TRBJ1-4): DAMVIQNPRYQVTQFGKPVTLSCSQTLNHNVMYWYQQKSSQAPKLLFHYYDKDFNNEADTPDNFQSRRPNTSFCFLDIRSPGLGDTAMYLCATSSTGGGNLEKLFFGSGTQLSVL.

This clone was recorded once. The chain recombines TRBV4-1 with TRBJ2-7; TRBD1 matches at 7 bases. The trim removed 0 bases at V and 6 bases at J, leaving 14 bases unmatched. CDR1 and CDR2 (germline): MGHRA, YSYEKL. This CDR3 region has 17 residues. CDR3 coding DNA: TGCGCCAGCAGCCAAGATATCAACGGCCAGGGGGTGGTCGAGCAGTACTTC. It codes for CASSQDINGQGVVEQYF.

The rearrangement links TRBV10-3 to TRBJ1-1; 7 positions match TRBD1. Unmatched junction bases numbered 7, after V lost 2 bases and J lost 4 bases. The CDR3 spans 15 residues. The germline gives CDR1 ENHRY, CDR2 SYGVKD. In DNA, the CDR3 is TGTGCCATCAGTGAGATCTACAACAGGGGCACTGAAGCTTTCTTT. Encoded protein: CAISEIYNRGTEAFF.

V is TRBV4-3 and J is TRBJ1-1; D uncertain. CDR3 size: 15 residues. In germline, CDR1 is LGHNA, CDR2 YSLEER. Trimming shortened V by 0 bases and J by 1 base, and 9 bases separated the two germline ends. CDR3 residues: CASSQDGRGNTEAFF. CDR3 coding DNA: TGCGCCAGCAGCCAAGATGGGCGTGGGAACACTGAAGCTTTCTTT.

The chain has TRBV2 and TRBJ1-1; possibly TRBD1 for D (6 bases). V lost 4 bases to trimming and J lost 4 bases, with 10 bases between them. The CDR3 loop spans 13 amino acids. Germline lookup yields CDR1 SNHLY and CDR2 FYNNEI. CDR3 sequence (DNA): TGTGCCAGCAGTGGCTGGACAGCCACTGAAGCTTTCTTT. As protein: CASSGWTATEAFF.

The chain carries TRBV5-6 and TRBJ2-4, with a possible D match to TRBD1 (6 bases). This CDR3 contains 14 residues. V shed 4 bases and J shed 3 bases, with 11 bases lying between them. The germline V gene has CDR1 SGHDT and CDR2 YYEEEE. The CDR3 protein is CASSTPGDKNIQYF. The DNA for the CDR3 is TGTGCCAGCAGCACTCCAGGGGACAAAAACATTCAGTACTTC.

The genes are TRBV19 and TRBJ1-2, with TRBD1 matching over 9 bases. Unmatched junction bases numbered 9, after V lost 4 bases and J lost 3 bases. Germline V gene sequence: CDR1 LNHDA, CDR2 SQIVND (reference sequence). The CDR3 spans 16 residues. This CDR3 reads CASSTQNRGLDYGYTF. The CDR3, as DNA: TGTGCCAGTAGTACTCAAAACAGGGGGCTGGACTATGGCTACACCTTC.